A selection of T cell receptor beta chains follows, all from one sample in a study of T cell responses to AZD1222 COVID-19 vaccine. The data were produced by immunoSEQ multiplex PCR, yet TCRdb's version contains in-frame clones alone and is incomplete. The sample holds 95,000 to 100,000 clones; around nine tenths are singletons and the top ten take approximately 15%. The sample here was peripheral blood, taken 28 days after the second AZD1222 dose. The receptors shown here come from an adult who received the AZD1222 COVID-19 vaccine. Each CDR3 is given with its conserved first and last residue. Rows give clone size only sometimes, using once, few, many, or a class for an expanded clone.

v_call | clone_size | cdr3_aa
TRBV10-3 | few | CASTGSGNTIYF
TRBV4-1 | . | CASSPTGGSGNTIYF
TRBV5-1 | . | CASSWGPSVQETQYF
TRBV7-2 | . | CASSLGPAGSADTQYF
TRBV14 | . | CASSPIRDRVEVTEAFF
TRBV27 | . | CASSLSAPNQPQHF
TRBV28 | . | CASFRGQNTGELFF
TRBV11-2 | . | CASSLMRRAYNEQFF
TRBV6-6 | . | CASSSGRIHSNQPQHF
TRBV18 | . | CASSPPRQSYEQYF
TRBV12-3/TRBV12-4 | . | CASSGTSAIEQFF
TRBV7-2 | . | CASTWTGGFGELFF
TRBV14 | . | CASSRDYTDTQYF
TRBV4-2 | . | CASSQDQEQPSYEQYF
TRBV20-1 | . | CSATENYGYTF
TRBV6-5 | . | CASSYSGQAEFPQHF
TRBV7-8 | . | CASSPKRGKPGLAVRLNEQFF
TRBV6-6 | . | CASSYRQVQETQYF
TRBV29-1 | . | CSVTGQGAEEQYF
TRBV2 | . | CASSEAGETQYF
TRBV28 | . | CASSSGGAFNYGYTF
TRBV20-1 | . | CSASTSGRSYNEQFF
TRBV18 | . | CASSRTPSDTYEQYF
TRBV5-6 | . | CASSSSDRYEQYF
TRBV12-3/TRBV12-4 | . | CASSYAYEQYF
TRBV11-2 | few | CASSLGGNTEAFF
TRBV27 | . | CASSPDSDQETQYF
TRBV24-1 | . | CATSDPDGGTPDTQYF
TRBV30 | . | CAWGHQWGGNGETQYF
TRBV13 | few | CASSDGPHLETQYF
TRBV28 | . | CASSFGNTIYF
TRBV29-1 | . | CSVDRQGTNYGYTF
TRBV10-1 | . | CASSARWFGERTEAFF
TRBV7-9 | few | CASSHNRFGIEKLFF
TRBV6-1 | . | CASSEGQDASYEQYF
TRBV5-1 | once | CASSLEVTGNSPLHF
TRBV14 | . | CATRGTTDTGELFF
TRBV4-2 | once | CASSQDLRTSYNEQFF